These 30 T cell receptor beta chains were all obtained from the same sample, sequenced in a study of control samples from healthy donors and cancer patients. Using immunoSEQ multiplex PCR, the repertoire was profiled, and TCRdb retains in-frame clones only, with some absent. Of approximately 100,000 clones in the sample, about nine tenths are singletons; the top ten hold roughly 4.5%. The source material was blood. The receptors shown here come from a human donor in good health. The donor label of this sample is uncertain.

The count of this clone is one. The chain uses TRBV6-5 and TRBJ2-5; either TRBD1 or TRBD2 may supply D (6 bases each). V was trimmed by 2 bases and J by 5 bases, leaving 18 bases between them. The CDR3 consists of 16 residues. Germline V gene lookup returns CDR1 MNHEY and CDR2 SVGAGI. The CDR3 region has the DNA TGTGCCAGCAGTTACGGCCGGGGGCGGGCGGACGAGACCCAGTACTTC. Residues: CASSYGRGRADETQYF.

This chain links TRBV3-1 (or the pseudogene TRBV3-2) with TRBJ1-1; 7 bases are shared with TRBD1. The CDR3 loop spans 15 amino acids. CDR1 LGHDT and CDR2 YNNKEL come from the germline V gene (reference sequence). The V gene end was trimmed by 2 bases and the J gene end by 3 bases; junction bases not matched to a gene: 6. In DNA, the CDR3 is TGTGCCAGCAGCCAACAGGGGGGGAAGGACACTGAAGCTTTCTTT. Translating it yields CASSQQGGKDTEAFF.

CDR3 residues: CASSLAPRVPDFGAFF. The DNA for the CDR3 is TGTGCCAGCAGCTTAGCTCCCAGGGTCCCGGATTTTGGTGCTTTCTTT. The V gene is TRBV7-8, the J gene TRBJ1-1; the D gene is possibly TRBD1 (5 bases). This CDR3 is built from 16 residues. V was trimmed by 0 bases and J by 11 bases, leaving 22 bases between them. Germline assignment: CDR1 SGHVS and CDR2 FQNEAQ.

CDR3 amino acids: CAWSEGRETQYF. CDR3 DNA sequence: TGTGCCTGGAGTGAAGGTCGGGAGACCCAGTACTTC. The J gene is TRBJ2-5, the V gene TRBV30; D gene uncertain. Germline V gene lookup returns CDR1 GTSNPN and CDR2 SVGIG (reference sequence). V lost 1 base and J 5 bases, leaving 8 bases between the germline ends. This CDR3 has 12 residues. Full variable domain (outside the CDR3, taken from reference TRBV30 and TRBJ2-5): SQTIHQWPATLVQPVGSPLSLECTVEGTSNPNLYWYRQAAGRGLQLLFYSVGIGQISSEVPQNLSASRPQDRQFILSSKKLLLSDSGFYLCAWSEGRETQYFGPGTRLLVL.

The chain employs TRBV7-9 and TRBJ2-5, with 15 bases lining up with TRBD2. Germline CDR1 is SEHNR and CDR2 is FQNEAQ (reference sequence). Trimming removed 5 bases from V and 5 bases from J; junction bases left unmatched: 15. The CDR3 loop spans 19 amino acids. In nucleotides, the CDR3 is TGTGCCAGCAGCCCTCGAGGAGGACTAGCGGGGGGGCCGGGTGAGACCCAGTACTTC. This sequence encodes CASSPRGGLAGGPGETQYF.

This chain uses TRBV9 with TRBJ2-3; D perhaps matches TRBD2 (6 bases). CDR3 length: 16 residues. Deletions cut 3 bases from V and 4 bases from J, with 18 bases between. CDR1 and CDR2 (germline): SGDLS, YYNGEE. In nucleotides, the CDR3 is TGTGCCAGCAGCGGGGGGGACGGACCCTGGGCAGATACGCAGTATTTT. As protein: CASSGGDGPWADTQYF.

This clone was seen only a few times. The rearrangement uses TRBV19 and TRBJ2-2; D tentatively fits TRBD1 or TRBD2 (5 bases each). Trimming took 5 bases from V and 2 from J, leaving 6 bases between them. The CDR3 has 13 amino acids. Germline V gives CDR1 LNHDA, CDR2 SQIVND (reference sequence). CDR3 in amino acids: CASSGTNTGELFF. The CDR3 DNA sequence: TGTGCCAGTAGTGGGACCAACACCGGGGAGCTGTTTTTT.

The chain employs TRBV7-9 and TRBJ1-5; D remains ambiguous. The germline CDR1 and CDR2 sequences are SEHNR and FQNEAQ (reference sequence). V lost 4 bases and J 0 bases, leaving 16 bases between the germline ends. This CDR3 comprises 17 residues. The CDR3 spells CASSSSSGPYSNQPQHF. The CDR3 nucleotides read TGTGCCAGCAGCTCATCTTCGGGCCCCTATAGCAATCAGCCCCAGCATTTT.

The chain combines TRBV19 with TRBJ2-1; D gene unclear. Germline V gene lookup returns CDR1 LNHDA and CDR2 SQIVND (reference sequence). V dropped 8 bases and J dropped 4 bases, with 9 bases sitting between them. The CDR3 sequence is 12 residues long. Written as DNA, the CDR3 is TGTGCCAGTTTTTCGGGTTACAATGAGCAGTTCTTC. This encodes CASFSGYNEQFF.

The V call is TRBV19, the J call TRBJ2-7; perhaps TRBD2 as D (5 bases). Germline CDR1 LNHDA, CDR2 SQIVND (reference sequence). V lost 11 bases and J lost 4, with 21 bases in between. The CDR3 extends over 14 amino acids. CDR3 in amino acids: CASQEGGPSYEQYF. In DNA, the CDR3 is TGTGCCTCTCAAGAGGGCGGACCTTCTTACGAGCAGTACTTC.

The chain recombines TRBV18 with TRBJ1-1; 9 bases agree with TRBD1. Germline assignment: CDR1 KGHSH and CDR2 LQKENI. V gave up 3 bases and J gave up 4 bases; unmatched junction bases: 9. The CDR3 has 16 residues. CDR3 amino acids: CASSPRTGTGTTEAFF. The CDR3 nucleotides are TGTGCCAGCTCACCGAGAACCGGGACAGGGACCACTGAAGCTTTCTTT.

The rearrangement joins TRBV11-3 to TRBJ2-1, with D possibly TRBD1 on 6 matching bases. The CDR3 sequence is 14 residues long. CDR1 and CDR2 from the germline V gene are SGHNT and YENEEA. V lost 5 bases and J 9 bases, leaving 17 bases between the germline ends. The CDR3: CASSPGTSGGEQFF. The CDR3 nucleotides read TGTGCCAGCAGCCCCGGGACAAGTGGGGGTGAGCAGTTCTTC.

The genes are TRBV5-4 and TRBJ1-1; D is possibly TRBD1 (5 bases). Germline values: CDR1 SGHNT, CDR2 YYREEE (reference sequence). This CDR3 comprises 14 residues. V was shortened by 4 bases and J by 1 base, with 11 bases between the two germline ends. The DNA for the CDR3 is TGTGCCAGCAGCCGATCTCAGGGGAACACTGAAGCTTTCTTT. Protein: CASSRSQGNTEAFF.

V gene TRBV9 combines with J gene TRBJ1-4; 7 positions match TRBD1. The ends lost 0 bases at V and 0 bases at J; junction bases unmatched: 2. Germline V gives CDR1 SGDLS, CDR2 YYNGEE. The CDR3 covers 16 residues. The CDR3 is CASSVGQGPTNEKLFF. Written as DNA, the CDR3 is TGTGCCAGCAGCGTAGGACAGGGCCCAACTAATGAAAAACTGTTTTTT.

V and J are TRBV10-3 and TRBJ1-1; possibly TRBD1 for D (6 bases). The V gene's germline CDR1 is ENHRY and CDR2 SYGVKD. The length of the CDR3 is 14 residues. The V end was cut by 11 bases, the J end by 1 base, with 17 bases between. The CDR3 region is CAVKVGTTNTEAFF. The CDR3 DNA is TGTGCCGTAAAAGTCGGGACAACGAACACTGAAGCTTTCTTT.

The rearrangement links TRBV2 to TRBJ2-6; tentative D call: TRBD2 (7 bases). With 5 bases removed from V and 0 bases from J, the gap between germline ends came to 17 bases. The germline CDR1 and CDR2 sequences are SNHLY and FYNNEI. This CDR3 has 18 residues. The CDR3 bases are TGTGCCAGCAGTCCCGCAAGGGGGAGGGACTCTGGGGCCAACGTCCTGACTTTC. This sequence encodes CASSPARGRDSGANVLTF.

J is TRBJ2-1 and V is TRBV7-3; 8 positions match TRBD1. The germline gives CDR1 SGHTA, CDR2 FQGTGA. The V gene end was trimmed by 3 bases and the J gene end by 6 bases; junction bases not matched to a gene: 4. There are 14 residues in the CDR3. For the CDR3, the DNA is TGTGCCAGCAGCTTCGGACAGGGCGGCAATGAGCAGTTCTTC. Translation: CASSFGQGGNEQFF.

The V call is TRBV27, the J call TRBJ1-1; D remains unclear. Trimming cost V 6 bases and J 0 bases, with 14 bases left between them. The CDR3 consists of 15 residues. Germline V lookup: CDR1 MNHEY, CDR2 SMNVEV (reference sequence). CDR3 bases: TGTGCCAGCAGACAGACCCTTGGGGTGAACACTGAAGCTTTCTTT. Its translation: CASRQTLGVNTEAFF.

V gene TRBV18 combines with J gene TRBJ1-1; D unclear. Trimming shortened V by 1 base and J by 2 bases, and 5 bases separated the two germline ends. Germline CDR1 and CDR2: KGHSH and LQKENI. This CDR3 is built from 13 residues. The CDR3 here is CASSPQANTEAFF. The CDR3 DNA reads as TGTGCCAGCTCACCACAGGCCAACACTGAAGCTTTCTTT.

The rearrangement joins TRBV6-6 to TRBJ1-5; D gene unclear. V was shortened by 7 bases and J by 3 bases, with 16 bases between the two germline ends. Per the germline V gene, CDR1 is MNHNY and CDR2 is SVGAGI (reference sequence). There are 15 residues in the CDR3. The CDR3 nucleotides read TGTGCCAGCACTCACGGAGGGCCCCTCAATCAGCCCCAGCATTTT. The encoded protein is CASTHGGPLNQPQHF.

The chain recombines TRBV29-1 with TRBJ2-3; 9 positions match TRBD2. V was pared by 4 bases and J by 1 base, with 3 bases of the junction left unmatched. Germline CDR1 reads SQVTM; CDR2 reads ANQGSEA. The CDR3 extends over 14 amino acids. The CDR3 sequence: CSVGGGDGTDTQYF. For the CDR3, the DNA is TGCAGCGTTGGCGGGGGGGACGGCACAGATACGCAGTATTTT.

This chain links TRBV28 with TRBJ1-2, with D unresolved. The CDR3 contains 13 residues. V was trimmed by 2 bases and J by 2 bases, leaving 6 bases between them. Germline CDR1 MDHEN, CDR2 SYDVKM. The CDR3: CASSLKANYGYTF. CDR3 sequence (DNA): TGTGCCAGCAGTTTAAAGGCCAACTATGGCTACACCTTC.

The chain carries TRBV3-1 (or the pseudogene TRBV3-2) and TRBJ1-6, with 7 bases identical to TRBD1. Germline loops: CDR1 LGHDT, CDR2 YNNKEL (reference sequence). Germline trimming cut 3 bases from V and 8 bases from J; bases unmatched to any gene: 10. The CDR3 runs to 16 residues. For the CDR3, the DNA is TGTGCCAGCAGCCACACCAGGGGGAGGAATTATTCACCCCTCCACTTT. This gives the protein CASSHTRGRNYSPLHF.

This clone occurred a few times. The V call is TRBV3-1 (or the pseudogene TRBV3-2), the J call TRBJ2-1; 7 bases are a match to TRBD2. Germline CDR1 is LGHDT and CDR2 is YNNKEL (reference sequence). After removal of 0 bases from V and 4 bases from J, the junction contained 9 bases not matched to a gene. The CDR3 is 17 residues long. CDR3 region: CASSQEERGGWYNEQFF. The DNA for the CDR3 is TGTGCCAGCAGCCAAGAGGAGCGGGGTGGGTGGTACAATGAGCAGTTCTTC.

This clone is a singleton in its sample. The chain has TRBV18 and TRBJ1-1; the D is unclear. The V end was cut by 2 bases, the J end by 1 base, with 11 bases between. CDR1 and CDR2 (germline): KGHSH, LQKENI. CDR3 length: 15 residues. The CDR3 spells CASSPNGVWNTEAFF. CDR3 nucleotide sequence: TGTGCCAGCTCACCAAACGGGGTCTGGAACACTGAAGCTTTCTTT.

The chain joins TRBV28 to TRBJ1-5; D might be TRBD1 (6 bases). The CDR3 extends over 16 amino acids. V was shortened by 4 bases and J by 2 bases, with 15 bases between the two germline ends. Germline-derived CDR1 and CDR2 are MDHEN and SYDVKM. The CDR3, as DNA: TGTGCCAGCAGTTCATTGACAGGCGGGGGCAATCAGCCCCAGCATTTT. Its protein product is CASSSLTGGGNQPQHF. The variable domain in full, completed from reference TRBV28 and TRBJ1-5, reads DVKVTQSSRYLVKRTGEKVFLECVQDMDHENMFWYRQDPGLGLRLIYFSYDVKMKEKGDIPEGYSVSREKKERFSLILESASTNQTSMYLCASSSLTGGGNQPQHFGDGTRLSIL.

The rearrangement joins TRBV19 to TRBJ1-6; 9 nucleotides align to TRBD1. V trimming: 1 base; J trimming: 8 bases; junction bases outside the gene matches: 9. The CDR3 is made up of 17 amino acids. From germline, CDR1 is LNHDA and CDR2 SQIVND (reference sequence). The CDR3 coding sequence is TGTGCCAGTAGTATAGCCCCCCGACGGACAGGGGATTCACCCCTCCACTTT. Protein: CASSIAPRRTGDSPLHF.

V gene TRBV24-1 combines with J gene TRBJ1-1, with D unresolved. CDR3 length: 18 amino acids. With 5 bases removed from V and 1 base from J, the gap between germline ends came to 22 bases. Germline-derived CDR1 and CDR2 are KGHDR and SFDVKD. As DNA, the CDR3 is TGTGCCACCAGTGGGGCCGAAGGGCCCGACCCTACGAACACTGAAGCTTTCTTT. This codes for CATSGAEGPDPTNTEAFF.

The chain links TRBV5-8 to TRBJ1-2, with D unclear. CDR1 is SGHTS, CDR2 YDEGEE, per germline. This CDR3 is 13 amino acids long. V was clipped by 5 bases and J by 2 bases, with 10 bases between them. CDR3 sequence (DNA): TGTGCCAGCAGTTATAACAGCAACTATGGCTACACCTTC. It is translated as CASSYNSNYGYTF. Together with reference TRBV5-8 and TRBJ1-2, the CDR3 gives the full variable domain: EAGVTQSPTHLIKTRGQQATLRCSPISGHTSVYWYQQALGLGLQFLLWYDEGEERNRGNFPPRFSGRQFPNYSSELNVNALELEDSALYLCASSYNSNYGYTFGSGTRLTVV.

The V and J genes are TRBV12-3 or TRBV12-4 and TRBJ2-7; maybe TRBD2 (5 bases). This CDR3 is 13 amino acids long. Trimming left V 3 bases short and J 2 bases short, with 8 bases between. Here the CDR3 DNA reads TGTGCCAGCAGTTTTGGCGGGCCCTACGAGCAGTACTTC. It translates to CASSFGGPYEQYF.